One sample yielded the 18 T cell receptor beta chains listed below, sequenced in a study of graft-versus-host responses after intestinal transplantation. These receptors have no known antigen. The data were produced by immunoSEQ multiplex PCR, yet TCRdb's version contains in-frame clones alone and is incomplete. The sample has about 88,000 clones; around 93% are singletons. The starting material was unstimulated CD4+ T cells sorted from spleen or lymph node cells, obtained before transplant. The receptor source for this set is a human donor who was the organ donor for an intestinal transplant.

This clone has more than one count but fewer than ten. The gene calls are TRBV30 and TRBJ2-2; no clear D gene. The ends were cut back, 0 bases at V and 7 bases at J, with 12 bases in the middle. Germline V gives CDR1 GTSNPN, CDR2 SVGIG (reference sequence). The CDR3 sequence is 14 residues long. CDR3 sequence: CAWSVRQNGGELFF. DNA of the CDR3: TGTGCCTGGAGTGTACGCCAGAATGGCGGGGAGCTGTTTTTT.

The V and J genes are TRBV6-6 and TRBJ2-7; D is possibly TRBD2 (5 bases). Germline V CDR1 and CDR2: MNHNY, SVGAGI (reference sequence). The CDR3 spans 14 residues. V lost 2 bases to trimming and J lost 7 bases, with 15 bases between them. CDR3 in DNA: TGTGCCAGCAGTTACGAGGGCCGCCTTGGGGAGCAGTACTTC. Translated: CASSYEGRLGEQYF.

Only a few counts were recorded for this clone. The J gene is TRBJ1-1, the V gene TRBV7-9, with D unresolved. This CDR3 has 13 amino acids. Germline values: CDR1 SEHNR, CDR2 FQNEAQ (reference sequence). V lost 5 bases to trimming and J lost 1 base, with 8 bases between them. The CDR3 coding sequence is TGTGCCAGCAGCCCGTTCAGGAACACTGAAGCTTTCTTT. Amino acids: CASSPFRNTEAFF.

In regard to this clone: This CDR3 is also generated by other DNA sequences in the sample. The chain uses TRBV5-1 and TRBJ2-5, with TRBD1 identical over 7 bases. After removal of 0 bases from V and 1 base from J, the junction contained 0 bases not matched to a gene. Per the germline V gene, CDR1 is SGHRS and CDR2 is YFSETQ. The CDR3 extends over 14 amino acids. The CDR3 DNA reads TGCGCCAGCAGCTTGGCAGGGGGCCAAGAGACCCAGTACTTC. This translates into CASSLAGGQETQYF.

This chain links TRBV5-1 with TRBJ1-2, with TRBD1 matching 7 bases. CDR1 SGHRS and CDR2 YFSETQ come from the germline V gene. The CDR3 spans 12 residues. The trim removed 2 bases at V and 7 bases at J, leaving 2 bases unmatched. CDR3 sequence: CASSFPGGGYTF. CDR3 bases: TGCGCCAGCAGCTTTCCAGGGGGTGGCTACACCTTC.

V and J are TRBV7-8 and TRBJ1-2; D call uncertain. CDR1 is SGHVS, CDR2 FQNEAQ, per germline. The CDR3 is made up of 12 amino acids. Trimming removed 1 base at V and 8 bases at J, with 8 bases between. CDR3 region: CASSLDWRGYTF. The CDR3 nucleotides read TGTGCCAGCAGCTTAGATTGGCGGGGCTACACCTTC. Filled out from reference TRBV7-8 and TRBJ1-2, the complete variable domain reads GAGVSQSPRYKVAKRGQDVALRCDPISGHVSLFWYQQALGQGPEFLTYFQNEAQLDKSGLPSDRFFAERPEGSVSTLKIQRTQQEDSAVYLCASSLDWRGYTFGSGTRLTVV.

CDR3 region: CSVEDRAMVYGYTF. DNA for the CDR3: TGCAGCGTTGAAGACAGGGCTATGGTCTATGGCTACACCTTC. This chain connects TRBV29-1 to TRBJ1-2; perhaps TRBD1 as D (5 bases). V was cut by 0 bases and J by 4 bases, with 12 bases left in between. The CDR3 is made up of 14 amino acids. Germline V gives CDR1 SQVTM, CDR2 ANQGSEA.

CDR3 loop: CASRGTANTEAFF. Written as DNA, the CDR3 is TGCGCCAGCAGAGGGACAGCGAACACTGAAGCTTTCTTT. The V and J genes are TRBV10-1 and TRBJ1-1, with 7 bases that match TRBD1. Germline-derived CDR1 and CDR2 are WNHNN and SYGVQD (reference sequence). The ends lost 6 bases at V and 1 base at J; junction bases unmatched: 2. This CDR3 comprises 13 residues.

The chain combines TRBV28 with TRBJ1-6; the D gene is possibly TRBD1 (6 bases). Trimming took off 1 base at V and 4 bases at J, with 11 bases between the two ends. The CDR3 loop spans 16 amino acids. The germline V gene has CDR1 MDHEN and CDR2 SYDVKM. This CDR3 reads CASSLYRGTYNSPLHF. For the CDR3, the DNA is TGTGCCAGCAGTTTATATAGGGGGACGTATAATTCACCCCTCCACTTT.

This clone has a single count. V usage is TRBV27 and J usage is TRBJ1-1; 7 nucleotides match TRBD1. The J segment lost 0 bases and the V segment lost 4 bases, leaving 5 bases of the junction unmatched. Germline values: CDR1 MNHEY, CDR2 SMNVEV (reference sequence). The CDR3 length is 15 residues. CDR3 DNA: TGTGCCAGCAGTTCAACGGACAGGCTGAACACTGAAGCTTTCTTT. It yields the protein CASSSTDRLNTEAFF.

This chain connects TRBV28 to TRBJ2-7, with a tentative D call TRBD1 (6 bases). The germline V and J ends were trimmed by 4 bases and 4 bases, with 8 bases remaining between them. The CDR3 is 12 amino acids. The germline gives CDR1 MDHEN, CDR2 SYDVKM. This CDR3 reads CASSYQGYEQYF. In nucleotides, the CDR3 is TGTGCCAGCAGTTACCAGGGGTACGAGCAGTACTTC. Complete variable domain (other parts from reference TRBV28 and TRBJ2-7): DVKVTQSSRYLVKRTGEKVFLECVQDMDHENMFWYRQDPGLGLRLIYFSYDVKMKEKGDIPEGYSVSREKKERFSLILESASTNQTSMYLCASSYQGYEQYFGPGTRLTVT.

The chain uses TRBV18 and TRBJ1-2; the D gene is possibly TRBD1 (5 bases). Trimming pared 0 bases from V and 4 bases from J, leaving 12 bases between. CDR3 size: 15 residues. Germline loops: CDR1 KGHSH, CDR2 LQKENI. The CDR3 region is CASSPPDTVLYGYTF. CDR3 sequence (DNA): TGTGCCAGCTCACCACCGGACACGGTCCTCTATGGCTACACCTTC.

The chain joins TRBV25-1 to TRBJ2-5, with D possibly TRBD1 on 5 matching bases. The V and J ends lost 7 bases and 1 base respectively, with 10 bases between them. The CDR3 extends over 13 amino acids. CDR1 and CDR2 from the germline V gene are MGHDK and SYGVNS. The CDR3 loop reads CASMGQSQETQYF. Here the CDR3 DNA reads TGTGCCAGCATGGGGCAGAGCCAAGAGACCCAGTACTTC. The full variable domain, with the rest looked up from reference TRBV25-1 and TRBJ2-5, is EADIYQTPRYLVIGTGKKITLECSQTMGHDKMYWYQQDPGMELHLIHYSYGVNSTEKGDLSSESTVSRIRTEHFPLTLESARPSHTSQYLCASMGQSQETQYFGPGTRLLVL.

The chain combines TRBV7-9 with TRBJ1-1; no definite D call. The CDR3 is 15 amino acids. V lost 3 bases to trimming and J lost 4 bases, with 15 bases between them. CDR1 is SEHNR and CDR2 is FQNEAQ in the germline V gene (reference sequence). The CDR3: CASSFGLSGSTEAFF. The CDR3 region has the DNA TGTGCCAGCAGCTTTGGGTTAAGTGGGAGCACTGAAGCTTTCTTT. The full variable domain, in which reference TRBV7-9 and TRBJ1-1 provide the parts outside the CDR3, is DTGVSQNPRHKITKRGQNVTFRCDPISEHNRLYWYRQTLGQGPEFLTYFQNEAQLEKSRLLSDRFSAERPKGSFSTLEIQRTEQGDSAMYLCASSFGLSGSTEAFFGQGTRLTVV.

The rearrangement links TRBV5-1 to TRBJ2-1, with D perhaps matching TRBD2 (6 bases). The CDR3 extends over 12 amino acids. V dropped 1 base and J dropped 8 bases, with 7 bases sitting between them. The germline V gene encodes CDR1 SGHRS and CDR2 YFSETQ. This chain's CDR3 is CASSLRGYEQFF. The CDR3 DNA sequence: TGCGCCAGCAGCTTGCGGGGGTATGAGCAGTTCTTC.

CDR3 in amino acids: CASSPRTGYGYTF. In nucleotides, the CDR3 is TGTGCCAGCAGTCCCCGGACAGGGTATGGCTACACCTTC. The chain is built from TRBV27 and TRBJ1-2; 8 bases align to TRBD1. This CDR3 has 13 residues. J gave up 5 bases and V 5 bases, and 4 bases lay outside the gene matches. Germline lookup yields CDR1 MNHEY and CDR2 SMNVEV (reference sequence).

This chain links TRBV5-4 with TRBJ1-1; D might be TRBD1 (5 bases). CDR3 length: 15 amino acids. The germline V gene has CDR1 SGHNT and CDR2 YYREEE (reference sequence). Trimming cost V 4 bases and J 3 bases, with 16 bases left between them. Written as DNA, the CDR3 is TGTGCCAGCAGCACCACCCCTGACAGTTACACTGAAGCTTTCTTT. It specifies CASSTTPDSYTEAFF.

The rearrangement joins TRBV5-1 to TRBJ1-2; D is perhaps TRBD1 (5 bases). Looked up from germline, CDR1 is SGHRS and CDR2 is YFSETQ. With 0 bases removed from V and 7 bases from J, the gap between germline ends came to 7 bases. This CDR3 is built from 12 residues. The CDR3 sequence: CASSLEQGGYTF. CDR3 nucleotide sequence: TGCGCCAGCAGCTTGGAGCAGGGTGGCTACACCTTC.